This record covers a single T cell receptor (beta chain). Its target is not known. This specimen comes from a study of cytomegalovirus exposure and HLA in healthy donors. Study-wide background: Out of about 190 million T cells, an earlier analysis found some 120 million unique TCR beta sequences in total. Study conclusions and caveats: There were around 160 TCR beta chains listed as cytomegalovirus-associated. Immune exposure was documented only through CMV serostatus. Trimming of TCR beta V- and J-genes showed a link, identified in a later analysis, to a missense DCLRE1C variant.

V was clipped by 2 bases and J by 1 base, with 11 bases between them. The CDR3 loop spans 15 amino acids. Germline CDR1 is SGHAT and CDR2 is FQNNGV. The PCR had 60 Vbeta and 13 Jbeta primers. Sequencing was performed with immunoSEQ multiplex PCR; in TCRdb, only in-frame clones are kept and a portion is missing. The table includes some 130,000 clones, just under 90% detected once. The sequence derives from a woman aged 25-40 years in good health and CMV-seronegative. Material for sequencing was PBMCs. The chain carries TRBV11-2 and TRBJ2-5; D gene unclear. The CDR3 DNA is TGTGCCAGCAGCTTATTATGGTGGCCCCAAGAGACCCAGTACTTC. This encodes CASSLLWWPQETQYF.